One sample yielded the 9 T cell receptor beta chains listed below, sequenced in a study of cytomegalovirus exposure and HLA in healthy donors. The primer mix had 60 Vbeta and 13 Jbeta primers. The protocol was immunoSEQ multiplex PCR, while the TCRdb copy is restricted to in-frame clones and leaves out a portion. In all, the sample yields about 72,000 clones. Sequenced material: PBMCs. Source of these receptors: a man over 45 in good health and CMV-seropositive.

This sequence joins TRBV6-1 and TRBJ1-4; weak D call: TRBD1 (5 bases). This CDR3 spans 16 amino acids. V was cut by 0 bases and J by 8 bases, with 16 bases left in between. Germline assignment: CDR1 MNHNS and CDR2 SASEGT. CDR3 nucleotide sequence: TGTGCCAGCAGTGAAGCGTACGGGGGGTCAGGGGAAAAACTGTTTTTT. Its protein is CASSEAYGGSGEKLFF.

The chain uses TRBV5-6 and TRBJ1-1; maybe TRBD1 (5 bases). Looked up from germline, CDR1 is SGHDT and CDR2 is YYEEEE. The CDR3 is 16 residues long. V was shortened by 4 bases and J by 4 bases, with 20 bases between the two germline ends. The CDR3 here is CASSQQGGGLGTEAFF. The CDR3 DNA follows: TGTGCCAGCAGCCAACAAGGCGGGGGGTTGGGCACTGAAGCTTTCTTT. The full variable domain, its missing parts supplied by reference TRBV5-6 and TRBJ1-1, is DAGVTQSPTHLIKTRGQQVTLRCSPKSGHDTVSWYQQALGQGPQFIFQYYEEEERQRGNFPDRFSGHQFPNYSSELNVNALLLGDSALYLCASSQQGGGLGTEAFFGQGTRLTVV.

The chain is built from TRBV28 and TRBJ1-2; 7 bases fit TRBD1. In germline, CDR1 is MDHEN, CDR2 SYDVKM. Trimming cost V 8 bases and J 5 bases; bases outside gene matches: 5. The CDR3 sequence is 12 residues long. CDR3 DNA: TGTGCCAGCTCGACAGGGCCGTATGGCTACACCTTC. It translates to CASSTGPYGYTF.

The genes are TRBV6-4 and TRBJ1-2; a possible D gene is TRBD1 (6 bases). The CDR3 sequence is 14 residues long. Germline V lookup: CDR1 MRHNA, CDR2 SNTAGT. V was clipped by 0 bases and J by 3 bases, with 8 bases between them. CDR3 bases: TGTGCCAGCAGTGACTCAGGGGGAGACTATGGCTACACCTTC. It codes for CASSDSGGDYGYTF.

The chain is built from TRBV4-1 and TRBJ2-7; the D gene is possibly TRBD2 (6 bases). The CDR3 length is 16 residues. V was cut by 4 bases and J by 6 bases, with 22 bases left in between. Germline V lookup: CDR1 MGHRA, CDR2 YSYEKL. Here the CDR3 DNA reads TGCGCCAGCAGCCCGATAACAGGTTTCGGGGGAGGCGAGCAGTACTTC. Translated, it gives CASSPITGFGGGEQYF.

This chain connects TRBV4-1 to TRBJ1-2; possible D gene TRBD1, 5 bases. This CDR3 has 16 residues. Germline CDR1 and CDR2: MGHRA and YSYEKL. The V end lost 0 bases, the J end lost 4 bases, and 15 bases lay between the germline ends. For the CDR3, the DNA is TGCGCCAGCAGCCAAGAACGTGGGGCAGTGGGCTATGGCTACACCTTC. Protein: CASSQERGAVGYGYTF.

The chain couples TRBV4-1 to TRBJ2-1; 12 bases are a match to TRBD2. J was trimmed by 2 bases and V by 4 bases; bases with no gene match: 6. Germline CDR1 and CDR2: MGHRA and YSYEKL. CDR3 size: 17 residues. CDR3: CASSPGLAGPPYNEQFF. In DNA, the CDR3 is TGCGCCAGCAGCCCCGGACTAGCGGGACCTCCCTACAATGAGCAGTTCTTC.

CDR3 in DNA: TGTGCCAGCAGCTCGAGTGGGACAGGGGCGAATTCACCCCTCCACTTT. This gives the protein CASSSSGTGANSPLHF. The gene calls are TRBV5-6 and TRBJ1-6, with TRBD1 matching over 10 bases. The V gene end was trimmed by 3 bases and the J gene end by 7 bases; junction bases not matched to a gene: 7. Germline CDR1 and CDR2: SGHDT and YYEEEE. The CDR3 length is 16 residues.

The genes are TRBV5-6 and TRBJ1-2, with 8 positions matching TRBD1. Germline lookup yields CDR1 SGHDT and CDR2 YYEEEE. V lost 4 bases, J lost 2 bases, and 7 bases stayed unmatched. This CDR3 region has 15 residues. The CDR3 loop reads CASSPTGQGNYGYTF. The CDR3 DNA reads TGTGCCAGCAGCCCTACCGGACAGGGAAACTATGGCTACACCTTC.